Presented here are 6 T cell receptor beta chains from one specimen sequenced in a study of T-cell memory formation after mild COVID-19. Via MiXCR, TCRdb re-called the 5' RACE reads, giving one row per CDR3 protein. The repertoire consists of about 190,000 distinct CDR3 sequences, with about a fifth occurring once and the leading ten covering under 25%. Specimen: PBMCs or a T cell subset sorted from them (not recorded which). Receptors were obtained from an adult woman who had mild COVID-19 (a few samples of this study predate the infection). Cell type and time point are not known.

This chain connects TRBV5-1 to TRBJ2-7; D possibly corresponds to TRBD1 (6 bases). CDR3 length equals 12 residues. Germline CDR1 is SGHRS and CDR2 is YFSETQ. V was cut by 0 bases and J by 12 bases, with 13 bases left in between. CDR3 sequence (DNA): TGCGCCAGCAGCTTGGAAAACAGGGTACGGTACTTC. It is translated as CASSLENRVRYF.

For the CDR3, the DNA is TGTGCCAGCAGTCCCGGGACTAGCGGGAGTGAGCAGTACTTC. The encoded protein is CASSPGTSGSEQYF. The chain joins TRBV27 to TRBJ2-7, with 14 bases lining up with TRBD2. The CDR3 runs to 14 residues. The germline CDR1 and CDR2 sequences are MNHEY and SMNVEV (reference sequence). The J segment lost 7 bases and the V segment lost 5 bases, leaving 4 bases of the junction unmatched.

The J gene is TRBJ2-7, the V gene TRBV20-1; D uncertain. V was trimmed by 0 bases and J by 3 bases, leaving 9 bases between them. Per the germline V gene, CDR1 is DFQATT and CDR2 is SNEGSKA (reference sequence). The CDR3 runs to 13 residues. DNA for the CDR3: TGCAGTGCTAGAGACCCTTACATCTACGAGCAGTACTTC. It codes for CSARDPYIYEQYF.

The rearrangement joins TRBV4-1 to TRBJ1-1; 8 nucleotides agree with TRBD1. V was pared by 1 base and J by 6 bases, with 7 bases of the junction left unmatched. This CDR3 comprises 15 residues. CDR1 and CDR2 (germline): MGHRA, YSYEKL. CDR3 residues: CASSQGWTGSAEAFF. The CDR3 DNA follows: TGCGCCAGCAGCCAAGGATGGACAGGGTCTGCTGAAGCTTTCTTT.

This clonotype was counted a few times. This chain connects TRBV5-5 to TRBJ2-1; 7 nucleotides match TRBD1. Germline V gives CDR1 SGHKS, CDR2 YYEKEE (reference sequence). Germline trimming cut 0 bases from V and 7 bases from J; bases unmatched to any gene: 7. CDR3 length equals 15 residues. The CDR3 sequence: CASSLGGAGGNEQFF. CDR3 bases: TGTGCCAGCAGCTTGGGAGGGGCAGGGGGTAATGAGCAGTTCTTC.

This clonotype has just a few counts. The chain recombines TRBV4-1 with TRBJ2-7; 10 nucleotides align to TRBD1. The germline V gene encodes CDR1 MGHRA and CDR2 YSYEKL. This CDR3 comprises 17 residues. The ends lost 0 bases at V and 1 base at J; junction bases unmatched: 6. CDR3 sequence: CASSQDFVGQGSYEQYF. DNA for the CDR3: TGCGCCAGCAGCCAAGATTTCGTGGGACAGGGGTCCTACGAGCAGTACTTC.